This T cell receptor beta chain came from a study of OX40 agonist ivuxolimab in advanced cancers. Clones were read by immunoSEQ multiplex PCR, and TCRdb kept only the in-frame ones, dropping some. This table has tens of thousands of clones, about 87% appearing once. In the case of this clone: Its antigen remains unknown.

V gave up 7 bases and J gave up 0 bases, with 16 bases separating them. CDR3 length: 17 amino acids. Germline loops: CDR1 SGHTA, CDR2 FQGNSA. Whole-study findings and limits: CD8+ T cells (on average) carried more expanded clones than CD4+ T cells. Certain nonresponders likewise exhibited a low normalized T-cell clonal expansion.

The sequences come from CD4+ or CD8+ T cells sorted from blood, collected in a trial of the OX40 agonist ivuxolimab. The receptor was isolated from an adult with an advanced solid tumor such as melanoma, head and neck, liver or kidney cancer. The J gene is TRBJ1-6, the V gene TRBV7-2; D remains unclear. The CDR3 region has the DNA TGTGCCAGCAAGTCACGGCAAGGGAGCTCCTATAATTCACCCCTCCACTTT. It translates to CASKSRQGSSYNSPLHF.